Shown below are 22 T cell receptor beta chains from a single sample sequenced in a study of cytomegalovirus exposure and HLA in healthy donors. Primers for the PCR totalled 60 Vbeta and 13 Jbeta. Profiling relied on immunoSEQ multiplex PCR, and the TCRdb table lists in-frame clones only, not all of them. Of 180,000 or so clones listed, about three quarters are singletons. The specimen sequenced was PBMCs. These TCRs come from a man aged 18 to 30 in good health and CMV-seronegative.

Points on this clone: An end of the junction differs from the germline gene, which may be a read error. The chain joins TRBV7-7 to TRBJ2-5; perhaps TRBD1 as D (5 bases). Germline-derived CDR1 and CDR2 are SSHAT and FNYEAQ (reference sequence). The CDR3 runs to 15 residues. CDR3 amino acids: CASSLARSRAETQYF. For the CDR3, the DNA is TGTGCTAGCAGCTTAGCTCGAAGCAGGGCCGAGACCCAGTACTTC.

The V and J genes are TRBV4-1 and TRBJ1-2; D is unresolved. Germline loops: CDR1 MGHRA, CDR2 YSYEKL. The CDR3 loop spans 16 amino acids. V was pared by 1 base and J by 1 base, with 13 bases between. CDR3 protein: CASSQVLGPNNYGYTF. CDR3 nucleotide sequence: TGCGCCAGCAGCCAAGTCCTGGGCCCGAATAACTATGGCTACACCTTC.

The rearrangement links TRBV28 to TRBJ1-2, with 9 bases that match TRBD1. V lost 6 bases and J lost 5; bases outside the gene matches: 7. Germline V gives CDR1 MDHEN, CDR2 SYDVKM. The CDR3 is 14 amino acids. The CDR3 loop is CASRLLGQGYGYTF. The CDR3 coding sequence is TGTGCCAGCAGACTTCTGGGACAGGGTTATGGCTACACCTTC.

Notes on this clone: Mismatch with germline at one junction end may stem from a read error. The sample holds other DNA sequences that translate to the same CDR3. V gene TRBV13 combines with J gene TRBJ1-1, with 12 nucleotides matching TRBD1. CDR1 and CDR2 from the germline V gene are PRHDT and FYEKMQ (reference sequence). The CDR3 has 16 residues. CDR3 coding DNA: TGTGCCAGCAGCTGGGACAGGGGGCGGGTGAGGACTGAGGCTTTCTTT. Translation: CASSWDRGRVRTEAFF.

The chain employs TRBV4-2 and TRBJ2-7; TRBD2 matches at 7 bases. This CDR3 region has 13 residues. V shed 4 bases, J shed 1 base, and the junction held 1 base outside the gene matches. From germline, CDR1 is LGHNA and CDR2 YNFKEQ. CDR3 sequence (DNA): TGTGCCAGCAGCCCCGGGGGGTCCTACGAGCAGTACTTC. This gives the protein CASSPGGSYEQYF.

This chain uses TRBV5-1 with TRBJ2-5; weak D call: TRBD1 (6 bases). The germline V and J ends were trimmed by 2 bases and 4 bases, with 21 bases remaining between them. Germline lookup yields CDR1 SGHRS and CDR2 YFSETQ. CDR3 length equals 17 residues. This CDR3 is CASSLGGPEVGRETQYF. As DNA, the CDR3 is TGCGCCAGCAGCTTAGGGGGACCCGAGGTGGGTAGAGAGACCCAGTACTTC. Combining the CDR3 with reference TRBV5-1 and TRBJ2-5 gives the whole variable domain KAGVTQTPRYLIKTRGQQVTLSCSPISGHRSVSWYQQTPGQGLQFLFEYFSETQRNKGNFPGRFSGRQFSNSRSEMNVSTLELGDSALYLCASSLGGPEVGRETQYFGPGTRLLVL.

The gene calls are TRBV6-1 and TRBJ1-5; weak D call: TRBD1 (5 bases). The V gene's germline CDR1 is MNHNS and CDR2 SASEGT. The CDR3 sequence is 15 residues long. Trimming shortened V by 2 bases and J by 7 bases, and 15 bases separated the two germline ends. The CDR3 nucleotides are TGTGCCAGCAGTGAAATCGGGGGAGGTAGCCAGCCCCAGCATTTT. Translating gives CASSEIGGGSQPQHF.

The chain combines TRBV6-1 with TRBJ2-7; 11 bases agree with TRBD2. V gave up 4 bases and J gave up 2 bases; unmatched junction bases: 16. The CDR3 totals 19 residues. CDR1 is MNHNS and CDR2 is SASEGT in the germline V gene. The CDR3 spells CASSGPPGASGRKPYEQYF. The CDR3 DNA sequence: TGTGCCAGCAGTGGACCCCCGGGGGCTAGCGGGAGGAAGCCCTACGAGCAGTACTTC.

This clone was observed a handful of times. The chain employs TRBV5-1 and TRBJ2-1, with D perhaps TRBD1 (6 bases). This CDR3 contains 15 residues. V lost 1 base, J lost 8 bases, and 16 bases lay in between. The germline V gene has CDR1 SGHRS and CDR2 YFSETQ. The CDR3 is CASSLTAGAGDEQFF. In DNA form, the CDR3 reads TGCGCCAGCAGCTTGACGGCAGGGGCAGGCGATGAGCAGTTCTTC.

This clone was counted a few times. V is TRBV7-3 and J is TRBJ2-3, with TRBD1 matching 7 bases. This CDR3 contains 15 residues. Germline V gene sequence: CDR1 SGHTA, CDR2 FQGTGA. V shed 2 bases and J 1 base; nucleotides not matched to a gene: 3. The CDR3: CASSLWQGGTDTQYF. CDR3 in DNA: TGTGCCAGCAGCTTATGGCAGGGGGGCACAGATACGCAGTATTTT.

The V gene is TRBV9, the J gene TRBJ2-7; TRBD2 matches at 8 bases. With 1 base clipped from V and 6 bases from J, the junction kept 12 bases outside the gene matches. CDR1 is SGDLS, CDR2 YYNGEE, per germline. This CDR3 has 16 amino acids. This CDR3 reads CASSVNSRTSISEQYF. CDR3 DNA sequence: TGTGCCAGCAGCGTAAACTCAAGGACTAGCATAAGCGAGCAGTACTTC.

The genes are TRBV30 and TRBJ2-2, with TRBD2 matching 8 bases. CDR3 length: 17 amino acids. Germline CDR1 is GTSNPN and CDR2 is SVGIG (reference sequence). Trimming took 5 bases from V and 2 from J; bases not matched to a gene: 13. Written as DNA, the CDR3 is TGTGCCTGGTTAAGGTCCGGGGGGGTTATAAACACCGGGGAGCTGTTTTTT. It is translated as CAWLRSGGVINTGELFF.

A few counts support this clone. The chain has TRBV30 and TRBJ2-7; a possible D gene is TRBD1 (6 bases). The CDR3 is 14 residues long. CDR1 is GTSNPN, CDR2 SVGIG, per germline (reference sequence). The V gene lost 2 bases and the J gene lost 4 bases, with 15 bases spanning the gap. Here the CDR3 reads CAWSPGGILYEQYF. DNA of the CDR3: TGTGCCTGGAGTCCTGGGGGCATTTTGTACGAGCAGTACTTC.

This chain links TRBV19 with TRBJ1-1, with 9 bases that match TRBD1. The CDR3 has 14 residues. The trim removed 6 bases at V and 7 bases at J, leaving 9 bases unmatched. Looked up from germline, CDR1 is LNHDA and CDR2 is SQIVND (reference sequence). CDR3 in DNA: TGTGCCAGTAGGGAATACAGGGGGCTTGGTGAAGCTTTCTTT. This gives the protein CASREYRGLGEAFF.

This clone has only a few counts. The chain has TRBV6-4 and TRBJ1-1; 7 bases fit TRBD1. The germline V gene has CDR1 MRHNA and CDR2 SNTAGT. J was trimmed by 3 bases and V by 6 bases; bases with no gene match: 13. The CDR3 has 16 amino acids. CDR3 protein: CASRPDRVVIDTEAFF. As DNA, the CDR3 is TGTGCCAGCAGACCCGACAGGGTAGTTATCGACACTGAAGCTTTCTTT.

The rearrangement uses TRBV28 and TRBJ1-5; TRBD1 agrees at 8 bases. V shed 10 bases and J 7 bases; nucleotides not matched to a gene: 15. Germline values: CDR1 MDHEN, CDR2 SYDVKM. This CDR3 has 15 residues. The CDR3: CATRIGQGNWQPQHF. Here the CDR3 DNA reads TGTGCCACCCGGATTGGACAGGGAAATTGGCAGCCCCAGCATTTT.

V gene TRBV9 combines with J gene TRBJ2-5; TRBD2 is a possible D gene (6 bases). The J call may be mistaken, given a closer DNA end match to TRBJ2-7. The CDR3 is made up of 15 amino acids. Germline values: CDR1 SGDLS, CDR2 YYNGEE. The CDR3 protein is CASSVGGDSLYEQYF. The DNA for the CDR3 is TGTGCCAGCAGCGTAGGCGGGGACTCCCTCTACGAGCAGTACTTC.

V and J are TRBV7-2 and TRBJ2-2, with TRBD2 as a possible D gene (6 bases). The CDR3 is 16 amino acids. Trimming removed 7 bases from V and 5 bases from J, with 20 bases in between. The germline gives CDR1 SGHTA, CDR2 FQGNSA. The CDR3 loop is CASTREGTSPTGELFF. The CDR3 DNA reads TGTGCCAGCACCCGAGAGGGGACTTCCCCTACCGGGGAGCTGTTTTTT. The whole variable domain, filled in from reference TRBV7-2 and TRBJ2-2, reads GAGVSQSPSNKVTEKGKDVELRCDPISGHTALYWYRQSLGQGLEFLIYFQGNSAPDKSGLPSDRFSAERTGGSVSTLTIQRTQQEDSAVYLCASTREGTSPTGELFFGEGSRLTVL.

V is TRBV2 and J is TRBJ2-3; tentative D call: TRBD1 (5 bases). This CDR3 is built from 14 residues. The V and J ends lost 6 bases and 3 bases respectively, with 13 bases between them. From germline, CDR1 is SNHLY and CDR2 FYNNEI. The DNA of the CDR3 is TGTGCCAGCAGAAGGGGAAGGGATACAGATACGCAGTATTTT. Its translation is CASRRGRDTDTQYF.

The gene calls are TRBV5-4 and TRBJ2-5; possibly TRBD2 for D (6 bases). Looked up from germline, CDR1 is SGHNT and CDR2 is YYREEE (reference sequence). V was pared by 3 bases and J by 5 bases, with 14 bases between. CDR3 length: 14 amino acids. CDR3 DNA sequence: TGTGCCAGCAGCTCCGCCGGGGGTTTTGAGACCCAGTACTTC. It encodes CASSSAGGFETQYF.

This clone appeared once. The V call is TRBV6-6, the J call TRBJ1-4; 7 nucleotides line up with TRBD1. The CDR3 is 14 residues long. The germline V gene has CDR1 MNHNY and CDR2 SVGAGI (reference sequence). V trimming: 7 bases; J trimming: 4 bases; junction bases outside the gene matches: 6. The CDR3 DNA follows: TGTGCCAGCACCCTGGGACAGCTTAATGAAAAACTGTTTTTT. Its protein is CASTLGQLNEKLFF.

The chain uses TRBV28 and TRBJ2-7; a weak D match, TRBD2 (5 bases). Germline V gene data show CDR1 as MDHEN and CDR2 as SYDVKM. Deletions cut 3 bases from V and 6 bases from J, with 33 bases between. The CDR3 totals 20 residues. The CDR3: CASSFRALAATRKSPSEQYF. The DNA for the CDR3 is TGTGCCAGCAGTTTTCGAGCCTTGGCCGCAACTAGGAAATCTCCAAGCGAGCAGTACTTC.